A selection of T cell receptor beta chains follows, all from one sample in a study of chemoradiotherapy in HPV16-positive cancers. Clones were read by immunoSEQ multiplex PCR, and TCRdb kept only the in-frame ones, dropping some. The sample lists some 70,000 clones, about nine tenths occurring once. The sequences come from blood, collected from a patient who underwent chemoradiotherapy. The receptors were sampled from a human donor with HPV-associated anogenital cancer. Both conserved end residues are part of each CDR3. D genes are given only for firm matches. The size of a clone is reported for some rows only, either as once, few or many, or as a class for expanded clones.

>.|TRBJ2-7|TRBV28|.
CASSFSRGDTYEQYF
TGTGCCAGCAGTTTTTCCAGGGGTGATACCTACGAGCAGTACTTC
>.|TRBJ1-5|TRBV5-5|.
CASSLRNQPQHF
TGTGCCAGCAGCTTGAGAAATCAGCCCCAGCATTTT
>TRBD2|TRBJ2-7|TRBV19|.
CASSISRGVYYEQYF
TGTGCCAGTAGTATCTCGCGGGGGGTTTACTACGAGCAGTACTTC
>.|TRBJ1-6|TRBV30|.
CAWSDERSYMVGSPLHF
TGTGCCTGGAGTGACGAACGCAGTTACATGGTTGGATCACCCCTCCACTTT
>TRBD1|TRBJ1-4|TRBV30|.
CAWTTGTLATNEKLFF
TGTGCCTGGACGACAGGGACCCTTGCAACTAATGAAAAACTGTTTTTT
>.|TRBJ1-1|TRBV27|.
CASSVIGGDNTEAFF
TGTGCCAGCAGCGTCATTGGGGGGGACAACACTGAAGCTTTCTTT
>.|TRBJ2-2|TRBV19|.
CASSPQDSRAGELFF
TGTGCCAGTAGTCCCCAGGACTCTCGGGCCGGGGAGCTGTTTTTT
>.|TRBJ1-1|TRBV9|.
CASSGIQANTEAFF
TGTGCCAGCAGCGGGATACAGGCGAACACTGAAGCTTTCTTT
>TRBD2|TRBJ2-1|TRBV4-2|.
CASSQGGTSPHNEQFF
TGTGCCAGCAGCCAAGGAGGGACTAGTCCCCACAATGAGCAGTTCTTC
>.|TRBJ2-3|TRBV9|.
CASSGDHLSTDTQYF
TGTGCCAGCAGCGGGGACCACTTAAGCACAGATACGCAGTATTTT
>.|TRBJ2-5|TRBV25-1|.
CASSSTDRQETQYF
TGTGCCAGCAGTAGCACGGACCGCCAAGAGACCCAGTACTTC
>TRBD2|TRBJ2-7|TRBV5-1|once
CASSLRAGAEYEQYF
TGCGCCAGCAGCTTGAGGGCGGGAGCGGAATACGAGCAGTACTTC
>.|TRBJ2-5|TRBV7-2|.
CASSDSVETQYF
TGTGCCAGCAGCGATAGTGTGGAGACCCAGTACTTC
>TRBD1|TRBJ1-4|TRBV6-1|.
CASSGGTGYATNEKLFF
TGTGCCAGCAGTGGTGGGACAGGATACGCAACTAATGAAAAACTGTTTTTT
>TRBD1|TRBJ2-1|TRBV6-4|.
CASSRTGKDEQFF
TGTGCCAGCAGCCGGACAGGGAAGGATGAGCAGTTCTTC
>.|TRBJ2-7|TRBV10-3|.
CAISEGSTPASEQYF
TGTGCCATCAGTGAGGGGAGCACCCCGGCCTCCGAGCAGTACTTC
>.|TRBJ1-5|TRBV28|.
CASSLESRTRAGNQPQHF
TGTGCCAGCAGTTTAGAGTCCCGAACGAGAGCAGGCAATCAGCCCCAGCATTTT
>TRBD1|TRBJ1-5|TRBV19|.
CASSREGQYSNQPQHF
TGTGCCAGTAGTAGGGAGGGACAGTATAGCAATCAGCCCCAGCATTTT
>.|TRBJ2-7|TRBV7-9|once
CASSLPGASYEQYF
TGTGCCAGCAGCTTACCTGGGGCCTCCTACGAGCAGTACTTC
>.|TRBJ1-2|TRBV7-2|.
CASSYSSLGGYTF
TGTGCCAGCAGCTATAGCTCTCTTGGTGGCTACACCTTC
>.|TRBJ1-2|TRBV4-1|.
CASSQDNIGTASNYGYTF
TGCGCCAGCAGCCAAGATAATATCGGCACAGCCTCTAACTATGGCTACACCTTC
>TRBD1|TRBJ1-6|TRBV5-1|.
CASSSYLGTGNSPLHF
TGCGCCAGCAGCTCATATCTTGGGACAGGCAATTCACCCCTCCACTTT
>.|TRBJ2-7|TRBV6-1|.
CASSPDDYEQYF
TGTGCCAGCAGCCCCGACGACTACGAGCAGTACTTC
>.|TRBJ1-2|TRBV29-1|few
CSVEEQILEGYTF
TGCAGCGTTGAAGAACAGATCCTTGAGGGCTACACCTTC
>TRBD1|TRBJ2-4|TRBV6-1|.
CASSPPGQKNIQYF
TGTGCCAGCAGCCCCCCGGGACAGAAAAACATTCAGTACTTC
>.|TRBJ2-7|TRBV19|few
CASSITGLSYEQYF
TGTGCCAGTAGTATCACGGGTCTGTCATACGAGCAGTACTTC